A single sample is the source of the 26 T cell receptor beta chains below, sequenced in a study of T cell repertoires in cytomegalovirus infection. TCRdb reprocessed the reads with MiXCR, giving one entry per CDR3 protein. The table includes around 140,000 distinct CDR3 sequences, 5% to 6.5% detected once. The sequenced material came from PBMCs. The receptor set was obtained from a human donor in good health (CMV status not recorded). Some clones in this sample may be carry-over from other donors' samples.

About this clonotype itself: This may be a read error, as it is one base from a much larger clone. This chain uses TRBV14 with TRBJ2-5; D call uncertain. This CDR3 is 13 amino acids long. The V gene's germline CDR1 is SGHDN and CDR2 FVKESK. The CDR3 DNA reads TGTGCCAGCAGCCAAGAACTTCAAGAGATCCAGTACTTC. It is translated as CASSQELQEIQYF.

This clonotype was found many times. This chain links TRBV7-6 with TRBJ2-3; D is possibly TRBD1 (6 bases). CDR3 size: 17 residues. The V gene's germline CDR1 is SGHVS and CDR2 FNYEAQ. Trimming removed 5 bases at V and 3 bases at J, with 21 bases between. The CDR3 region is CASSPYERGMSTDTQYF. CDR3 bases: TGTGCCAGCAGCCCATACGAGAGGGGGATGAGTACAGATACGCAGTATTTT.

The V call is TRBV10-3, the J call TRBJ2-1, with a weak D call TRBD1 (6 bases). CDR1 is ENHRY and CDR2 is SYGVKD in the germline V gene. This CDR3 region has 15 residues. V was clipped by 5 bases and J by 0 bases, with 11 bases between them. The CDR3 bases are TGTGCCATCAGTCCCCGGGACAACTCCTACAATGAGCAGTTCTTC. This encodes CAISPRDNSYNEQFF.

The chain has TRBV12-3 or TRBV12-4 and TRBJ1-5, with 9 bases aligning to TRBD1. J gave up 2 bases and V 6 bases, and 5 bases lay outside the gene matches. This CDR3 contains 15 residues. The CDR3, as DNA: TGTGCCAGCAGGACCCGGACAGGGGGCAATCAGCCCCAGCATTTT. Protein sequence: CASRTRTGGNQPQHF.

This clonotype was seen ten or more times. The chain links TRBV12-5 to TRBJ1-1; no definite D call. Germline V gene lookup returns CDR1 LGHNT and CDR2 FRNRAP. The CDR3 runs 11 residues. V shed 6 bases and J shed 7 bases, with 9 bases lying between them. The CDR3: CASGSDFEAFF. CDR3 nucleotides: TGTGCTAGTGGGTCGGATTTTGAAGCTTTCTTT. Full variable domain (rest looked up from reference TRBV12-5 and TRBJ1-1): DARVTQTPRHKVTEMGQEVTMRCQPILGHNTVFWYRQTMMQGLELLAYFRNRAPLDDSGMPKDRFSAEMPDATLATLKIQPSEPRDSAVYFCASGSDFEAFFGQGTRLTVV.

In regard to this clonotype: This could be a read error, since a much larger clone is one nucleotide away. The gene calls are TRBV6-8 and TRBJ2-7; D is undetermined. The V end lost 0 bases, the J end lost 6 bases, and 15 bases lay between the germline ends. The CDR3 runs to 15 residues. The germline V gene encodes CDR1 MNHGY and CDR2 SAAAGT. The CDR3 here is CASSYSSWGRAEQYF. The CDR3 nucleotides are TGTGCCAGCAGTTACTCGTCCTGGGGAAGAGCCGAGCAGTACTTC.

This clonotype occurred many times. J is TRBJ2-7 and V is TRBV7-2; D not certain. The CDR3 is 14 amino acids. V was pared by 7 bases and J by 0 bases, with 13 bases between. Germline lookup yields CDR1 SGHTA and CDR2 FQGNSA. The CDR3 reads CASTRDILSYEQYF. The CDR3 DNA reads TGTGCCAGCACTAGAGATATCCTCTCCTACGAGCAGTACTTC.

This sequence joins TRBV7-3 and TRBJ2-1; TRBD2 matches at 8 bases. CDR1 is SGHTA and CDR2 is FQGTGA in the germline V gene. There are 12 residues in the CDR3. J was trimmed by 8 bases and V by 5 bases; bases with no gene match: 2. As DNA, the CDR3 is TGTGCCAGCAGCCGAGCGGGGGATGAGCAGTTCTTC. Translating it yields CASSRAGDEQFF.

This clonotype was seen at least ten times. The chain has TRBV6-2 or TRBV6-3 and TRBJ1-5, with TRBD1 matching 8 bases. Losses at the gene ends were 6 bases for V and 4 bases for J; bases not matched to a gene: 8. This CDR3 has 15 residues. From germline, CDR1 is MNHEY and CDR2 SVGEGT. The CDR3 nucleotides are TGTGCCAGCAGATTAGGACAGGGAAGGAATCAGCCCCAGCATTTT. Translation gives CASRLGQGRNQPQHF.

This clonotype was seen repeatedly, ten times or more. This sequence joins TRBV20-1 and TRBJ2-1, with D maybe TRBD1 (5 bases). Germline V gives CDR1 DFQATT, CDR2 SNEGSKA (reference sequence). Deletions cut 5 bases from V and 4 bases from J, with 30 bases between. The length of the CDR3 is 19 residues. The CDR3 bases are TGCAGTGCTGACCAAATAACGGTTGACAGAACCTTTCGATACAATGAGCAGTTCTTC. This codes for CSADQITVDRTFRYNEQFF.

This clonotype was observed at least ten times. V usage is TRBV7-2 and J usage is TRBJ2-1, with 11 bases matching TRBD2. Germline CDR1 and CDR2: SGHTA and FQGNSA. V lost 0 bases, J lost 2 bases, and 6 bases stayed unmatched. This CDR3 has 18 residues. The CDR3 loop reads CASSLAPLAGAPYNEQFF. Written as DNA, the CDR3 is TGTGCCAGCAGCTTAGCGCCACTAGCGGGGGCCCCCTACAATGAGCAGTTCTTC.

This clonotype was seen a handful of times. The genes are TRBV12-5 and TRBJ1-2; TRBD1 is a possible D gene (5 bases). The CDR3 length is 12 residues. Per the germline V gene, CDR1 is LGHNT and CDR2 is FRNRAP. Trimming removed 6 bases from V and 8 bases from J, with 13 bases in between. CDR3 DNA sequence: TGTGCTAGTGGCCACCGTGGGGGGGGCTACACCTTC. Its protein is CASGHRGGGYTF.

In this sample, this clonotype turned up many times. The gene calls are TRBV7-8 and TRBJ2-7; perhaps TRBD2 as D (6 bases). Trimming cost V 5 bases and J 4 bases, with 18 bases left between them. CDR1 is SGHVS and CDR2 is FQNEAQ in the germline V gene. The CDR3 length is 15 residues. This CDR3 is CASSPSAGGFYEQYF. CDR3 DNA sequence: TGTGCCAGCAGCCCTAGCGCAGGTGGTTTTTACGAGCAGTACTTC.

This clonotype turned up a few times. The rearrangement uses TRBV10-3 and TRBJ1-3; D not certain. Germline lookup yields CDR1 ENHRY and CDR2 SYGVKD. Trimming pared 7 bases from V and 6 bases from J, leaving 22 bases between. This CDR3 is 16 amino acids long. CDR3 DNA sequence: TGTGCCATCAAGGGCGGTGGGAGCCCCGACGAAAACACCATATATTTT. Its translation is CAIKGGGSPDENTIYF.

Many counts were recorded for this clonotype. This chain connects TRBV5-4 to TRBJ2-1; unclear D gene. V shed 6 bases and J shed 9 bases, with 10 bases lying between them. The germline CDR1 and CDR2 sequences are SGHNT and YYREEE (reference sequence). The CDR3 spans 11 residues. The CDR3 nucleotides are TGTGCCAGCACCGACACCTCTGAGCAGTTCTTC. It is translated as CASTDTSEQFF.

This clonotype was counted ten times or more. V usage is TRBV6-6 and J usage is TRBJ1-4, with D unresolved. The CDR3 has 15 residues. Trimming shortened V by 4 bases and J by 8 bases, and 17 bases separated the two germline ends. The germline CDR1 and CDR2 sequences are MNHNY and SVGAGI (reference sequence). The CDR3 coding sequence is TGTGCCAGCAGTTTACTCTACCAACCAGAGGAAAAACTGTTTTTT. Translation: CASSLLYQPEEKLFF.

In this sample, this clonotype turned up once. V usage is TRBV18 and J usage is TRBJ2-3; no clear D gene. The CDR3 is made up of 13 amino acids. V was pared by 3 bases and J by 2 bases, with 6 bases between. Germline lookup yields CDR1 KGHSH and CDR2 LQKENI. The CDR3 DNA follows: TGTGCCAGCTCACCGGGGATCACAGATACGCAGTATTTT. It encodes CASSPGITDTQYF.

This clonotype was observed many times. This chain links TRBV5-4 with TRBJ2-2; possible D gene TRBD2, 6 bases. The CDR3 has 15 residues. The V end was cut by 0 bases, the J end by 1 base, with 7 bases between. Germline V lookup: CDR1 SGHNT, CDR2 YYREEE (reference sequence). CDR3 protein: CASSLGAGNTGELFF. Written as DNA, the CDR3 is TGTGCCAGCAGCTTGGGAGCGGGGAACACCGGGGAGCTGTTTTTT.

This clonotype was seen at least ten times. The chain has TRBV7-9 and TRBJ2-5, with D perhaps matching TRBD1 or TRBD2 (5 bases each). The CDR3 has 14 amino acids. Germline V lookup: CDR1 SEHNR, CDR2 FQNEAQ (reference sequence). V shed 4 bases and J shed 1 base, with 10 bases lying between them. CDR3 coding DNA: TGTGCCAGCAGCTCTTTGAGGGGCCAAGAGACCCAGTACTTC. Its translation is CASSSLRGQETQYF.

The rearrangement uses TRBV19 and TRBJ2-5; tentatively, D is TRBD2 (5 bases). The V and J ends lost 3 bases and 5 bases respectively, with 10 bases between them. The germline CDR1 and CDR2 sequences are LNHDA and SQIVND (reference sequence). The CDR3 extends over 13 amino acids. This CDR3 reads CASSIEGWETQYF. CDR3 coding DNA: TGTGCCAGTAGTATCGAGGGTTGGGAGACCCAGTACTTC.

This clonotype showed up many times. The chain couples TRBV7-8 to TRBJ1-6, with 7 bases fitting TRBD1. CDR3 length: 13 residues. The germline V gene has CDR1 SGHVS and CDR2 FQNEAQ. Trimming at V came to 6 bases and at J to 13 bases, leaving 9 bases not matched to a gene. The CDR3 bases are TGTGCCAGCAGACTTCAGGGGGGCTTGCCCCTCCACTTT. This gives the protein CASRLQGGLPLHF.

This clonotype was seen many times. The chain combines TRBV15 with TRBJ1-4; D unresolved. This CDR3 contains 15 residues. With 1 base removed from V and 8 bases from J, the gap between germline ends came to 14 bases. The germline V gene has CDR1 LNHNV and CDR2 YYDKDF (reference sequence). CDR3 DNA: TGTGCCACCAGCAGAGTTTCCGCCCCCGGGGAAAAACTGTTTTTT. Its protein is CATSRVSAPGEKLFF.

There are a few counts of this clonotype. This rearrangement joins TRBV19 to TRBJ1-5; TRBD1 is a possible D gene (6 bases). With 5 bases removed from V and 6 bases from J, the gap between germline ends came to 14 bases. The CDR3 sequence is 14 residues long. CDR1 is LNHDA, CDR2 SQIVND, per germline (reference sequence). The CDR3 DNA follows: TGTGCCAGTAGTGGACAGTCGACCGGTCAGCCCCAGCATTTT. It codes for CASSGQSTGQPQHF.

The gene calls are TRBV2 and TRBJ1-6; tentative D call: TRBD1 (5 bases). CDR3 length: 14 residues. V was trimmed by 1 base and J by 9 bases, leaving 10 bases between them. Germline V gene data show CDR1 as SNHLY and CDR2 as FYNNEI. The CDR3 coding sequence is TGTGCCAGCAGTGAAGGATGGGGGGTTTCACCCCTCCACTTT. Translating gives CASSEGWGVSPLHF.

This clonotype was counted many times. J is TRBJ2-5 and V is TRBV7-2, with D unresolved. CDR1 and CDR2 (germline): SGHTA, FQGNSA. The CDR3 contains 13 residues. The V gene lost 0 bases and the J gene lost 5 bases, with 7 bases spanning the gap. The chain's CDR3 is CASSLARLETQYF. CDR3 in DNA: TGTGCCAGCAGCTTAGCTCGACTGGAGACCCAGTACTTC.

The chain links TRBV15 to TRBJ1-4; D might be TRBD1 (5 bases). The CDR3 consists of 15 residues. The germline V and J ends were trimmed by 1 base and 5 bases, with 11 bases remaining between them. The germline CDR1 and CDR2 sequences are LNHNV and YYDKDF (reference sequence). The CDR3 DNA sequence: TGTGCCACCAGCAGAGGGGAGACAGACAATGAAAAACTGTTTTTT. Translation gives CATSRGETDNEKLFF.